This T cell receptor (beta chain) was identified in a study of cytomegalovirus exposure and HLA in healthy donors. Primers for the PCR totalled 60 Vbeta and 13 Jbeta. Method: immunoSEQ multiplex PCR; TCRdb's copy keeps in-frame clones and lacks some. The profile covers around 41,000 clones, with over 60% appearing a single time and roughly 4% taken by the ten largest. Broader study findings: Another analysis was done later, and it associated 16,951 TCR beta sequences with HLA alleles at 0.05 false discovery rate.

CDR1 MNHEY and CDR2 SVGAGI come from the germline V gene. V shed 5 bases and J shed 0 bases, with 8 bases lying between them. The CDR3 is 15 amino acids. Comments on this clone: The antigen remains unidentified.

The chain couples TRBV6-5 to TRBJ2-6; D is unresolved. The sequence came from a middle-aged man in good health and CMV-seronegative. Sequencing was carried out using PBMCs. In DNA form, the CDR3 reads TGTGCCAGCAGTACTCTTAGCTCTGGGGCCAACGTCCTGACTTTC. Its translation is CASSTLSSGANVLTF.